The 7 T cell receptor beta chains below were found in one sample sequenced in a study of shared clonotypes between healthy human individuals. TCRdb keeps only in-frame clones here, not all; method: immunoSEQ multiplex PCR. The table lists 2 million to 2.5 million clones, just under 95% of them singletons. What was sequenced was naive CD4+ T cells from PBMCs. Subset here: CD45RA+ positively selected. These receptors came from a man between 18 and 35 years old in good health. Some clones in this sample may be carry-over from other donors' samples.

The chain couples TRBV6-5 to TRBJ2-7; 12 bases are shared with TRBD2. Germline V gene data show CDR1 as MNHEY and CDR2 as SVGAGI. The J segment lost 4 bases and the V segment lost 6 bases, leaving 4 bases of the junction unmatched. This CDR3 region has 14 residues. Here the CDR3 reads CASSKLAGGYEQYF. Written as DNA, the CDR3 is TGTGCCAGCAGCAAGCTAGCGGGAGGGTACGAGCAGTACTTC.

The J gene is TRBJ2-1, the V gene TRBV4-1; D ambiguous. Between the trimmed V and J ends, which lost 1 base and 4 bases, there was a span of 5 bases. Per germline, CDR1 MGHRA and CDR2 YSYEKL. The CDR3 runs 13 residues. As DNA, the CDR3 is TGCGCCAGCAGCCAAGTCGTGTACAATGAGCAGTTCTTC. It yields the protein CASSQVVYNEQFF.

This sequence joins TRBV7-9 and TRBJ1-1; unclear D gene. Deletions cut 3 bases from V and 0 bases from J, with 8 bases between. CDR1 and CDR2 from the germline V gene are SEHNR and FQNEAQ (reference sequence). This CDR3 has 14 amino acids. CDR3 sequence: CASSFVSMNTEAFF. In DNA form, the CDR3 reads TGTGCCAGCAGCTTCGTGAGCATGAACACTGAAGCTTTCTTT.

The chain carries TRBV11-2 and TRBJ1-1; D is perhaps TRBD1 (5 bases). Germline CDR1 reads SGHAT; CDR2 reads FQNNGV. Trimming cost V 6 bases and J 5 bases, with 19 bases left between them. This CDR3 region has 15 residues. The CDR3 protein is CASRVPGGGRTEAFF. The CDR3 DNA follows: TGTGCCAGCAGGGTTCCCGGGGGGGGGAGGACTGAAGCTTTCTTT.

The V and J genes are TRBV27 and TRBJ2-2, with TRBD1 matching over 7 bases. The CDR3 totals 14 residues. With 5 bases clipped from V and 6 bases from J, the junction kept 6 bases outside the gene matches. Germline loops: CDR1 MNHEY, CDR2 SMNVEV (reference sequence). CDR3 nucleotides: TGTGCCAGCAGTCCCCATAGGGGGCCCGGGGAGCTGTTTTTT. This codes for CASSPHRGPGELFF.

The table lists this clone with a few counts. The chain employs TRBV28 and TRBJ1-5; no definite D call. Germline V CDR1 and CDR2: MDHEN, SYDVKM. Trimming took off 2 bases at V and 5 bases at J, with 16 bases between the two ends. The CDR3 is 16 amino acids. In DNA, the CDR3 is TGTGCCAGCAGTTTACGAAGGCTAGGGCTCCATCAGCCCCAGCATTTT. This gives the protein CASSLRRLGLHQPQHF.

The chain joins TRBV7-6 to TRBJ1-3; possibly TRBD1 for D (5 bases). The CDR3 has 14 residues. Between the trimmed V and J ends, which lost 3 bases and 3 bases, there was a span of 9 bases. The germline gives CDR1 SGHVS, CDR2 FNYEAQ. The CDR3 sequence is CASSLGLSGNTIYF. For the CDR3, the DNA is TGTGCCAGCAGCTTGGGACTGAGTGGAAACACCATATATTTT.